This T cell receptor beta chain was documented in a study of early T cells in non-severe SARS-CoV-2 infection. For the study at large: The input, bulk RNA from unsorted whole blood, was sequenced, and chains were unpaired. Study results and limitations: Anti-spike CD8 specificities were favored by VDJdb matching, whose results missed private and CD4 specificities.

A word on this clonotype: The antigen is undetermined.

Each cDNA molecule carried a unique molecular identifier. A single record per CDR3 protein comes from TCRdb applying MiXCR to the 5' RACE reads. The sample holds roughly 100,000 distinct CDR3 sequences, 11% to 15% seen once. The CDR3 covers 15 residues. Trimming pared 1 base from V and 5 bases from J, leaving 12 bases between. CDR1 is SGHTA, CDR2 FQGNSA, per germline. The specimen was whole blood. The sequence was obtained from an adult who was a healthcare worker with PCR-confirmed SARS-CoV-2 infection or an uninfected control (not recorded which). J is TRBJ2-1 and V is TRBV7-2; D possibly matches TRBD1 or TRBD2 (5 bases each). The CDR3: CASSLVGTLNNEQFF. CDR3 bases: TGTGCCAGCAGCTTAGTGGGGACCTTAAACAATGAGCAGTTCTTC. Drawing the rest from reference TRBV7-2 and TRBJ2-1, the complete variable domain is GAGVSQSPSNKVTEKGKDVELRCDPISGHTALYWYRQSLGQGLEFLIYFQGNSAPDKSGLPSDRFSAERTGGSVSTLTIQRTQQEDSAVYLCASSLVGTLNNEQFFGPGTRLTVL.